The 20 T cell receptor beta chains in this list originate from one sample, sequenced in a study of read filtering for tumor transcriptome and immune sequencing. The library was built from around 400 ng RNA with molecular barcoded adaptors for alpha/delta and beta/gamma chains. MiXCR, run by TCRdb on the reads, gives a single entry per CDR3 protein. The sample carries around 130,000 distinct CDR3 sequences, roughly an eighth recorded once. Sequencing was done on a sample of a population of CD138-negative cells sorted from bone marrow. The receptors here all came from a donor at least 40 years old with multiple myeloma.

This clonotype was seen a single time. Since a much larger clone is just one base distant, this may be a read error. The V gene is TRBV20-1, the J gene TRBJ2-1; tentative D call: TRBD2 (7 bases). Looked up from germline, CDR1 is DFQATT and CDR2 is SNEGSKA (reference sequence). The CDR3 covers 15 residues. The DNA for the CDR3 is TGCGGTGCTAGAAAATGGGGGGGCGCCTACAATGAGCAGTTCTTC. Translation: CGARKWGGAYNEQFF.

This clonotype occurred many times. The J gene is TRBJ2-2, the V gene TRBV24-1, with 10 bases that match TRBD2. Per germline, CDR1 KGHDR and CDR2 SFDVKD. The CDR3 consists of 19 residues. With 3 bases clipped from V and 3 bases from J, the junction kept 12 bases outside the gene matches. The CDR3 coding sequence is TGTGCCACCAGTGATGCAAGCGGGAGGGGACCCCCGGACACCGGGGAGCTGTTTTTT. It codes for CATSDASGRGPPDTGELFF.

A few counts support this clonotype. This may come from a read error, since a much larger clone is one base off. J is TRBJ2-1 and V is TRBV4-2; D gene uncertain. Germline V CDR1 and CDR2: LGHNA, YNFKEQ. The CDR3 totals 13 residues. Trimming removed 0 bases at V and 10 bases at J, with 10 bases between. CDR3 DNA: TGTGCCAGCAGCCAAGATCAGGAGTTAGAGCAGTTCTTC. This gives the protein CASSQDQELEQFF.

The rearrangement joins TRBV5-1 to TRBJ2-1; weak D call: TRBD2 (6 bases). The V and J ends lost 6 bases and 4 bases respectively, with 17 bases between them. CDR3 length: 15 amino acids. Germline values: CDR1 SGHRS, CDR2 YFSETQ. DNA for the CDR3: TGCGCCAGCACCCCGGACCCGGGAGCTTACAATGAGCAGTTCTTC. Its protein is CASTPDPGAYNEQFF.

This clonotype came up a few times. The rearrangement joins TRBV3-1 to TRBJ2-7; 7 bases fit TRBD2. The V and J ends lost 0 bases and 4 bases, in that order; junction bases with no gene match: 6. The CDR3 covers 15 residues. Per germline, CDR1 LGHDT and CDR2 YNNKEL (reference sequence). The CDR3 reads CASSQDPGGPYEQYF. CDR3 DNA sequence: TGTGCCAGCAGCCAAGACCCGGGAGGCCCATACGAGCAGTACTTC.

This clonotype showed up many times. The rearrangement links TRBV12-3 or TRBV12-4 to TRBJ2-1; D remains unclear. V was pared by 4 bases and J by 15 bases, with 13 bases between. The CDR3 sequence is 11 residues long. The CDR3 here is CASSSHSTGFF. The CDR3 DNA reads as TGTGCCAGCAGTTCCCATTCCACGGGGTTCTTC.

This clonotype was seen only a few times. This may stem from a read error, because a much larger clone lies one nucleotide away. The chain uses TRBV24-1 and TRBJ2-2; 7 bases match TRBD2. The J segment lost 5 bases and the V segment lost 2 bases, leaving 4 bases of the junction unmatched. Looked up from germline, CDR1 is KGHDR and CDR2 is SFDVKD. The CDR3 covers 15 residues. The chain's CDR3 is CATSDSGGLTGELFF. In nucleotides, the CDR3 is TGTGCCACCAGTGATTCCGGGGGACTAACCGGGGAGCTGTTTTTT.

This clonotype was detected many times. J is TRBJ2-3 and V is TRBV5-1; a weak D match, TRBD2 (5 bases). V lost 0 bases and J 0 bases, leaving 14 bases between the germline ends. Germline loops: CDR1 SGHRS, CDR2 YFSETQ. This CDR3 is 17 amino acids long. The CDR3 loop is CASSLAFGVGSTDTQYF. For the CDR3, the DNA is TGCGCCAGCAGCTTGGCGTTCGGGGTCGGGAGCACAGATACGCAGTATTTT.

This clonotype was seen ten or more times. The chain employs TRBV5-1 and TRBJ2-5; D is unclear. The CDR3 loop spans 14 amino acids. Germline V gene data show CDR1 as SGHRS and CDR2 as YFSETQ. V lost 4 bases and J 2 bases, leaving 12 bases between the germline ends. The CDR3 bases are TGCGCCAGCAGCCTGGACGTCAAACAAGAGACCCAGTACTTC. It translates to CASSLDVKQETQYF. The full variable domain, completed using reference TRBV5-1 and TRBJ2-5, is KAGVTQTPRYLIKTRGQQVTLSCSPISGHRSVSWYQQTPGQGLQFLFEYFSETQRNKGNFPGRFSGRQFSNSRSEMNVSTLELGDSALYLCASSLDVKQETQYFGPGTRLLVL.

Turning to this clonotype: This clone may be a read error of a much larger clone one base away. The CDR3 sequence is CASLRGQGTGVLFF. The DNA of the CDR3 is TGTGCCAGCTTACGGGGACAGGGGACCGGGGTGCTGTTTTTT. The chain has TRBV11-2 and TRBJ2-2, with 10 bases identical to TRBD1. The CDR3 has 14 amino acids. Germline V gene data show CDR1 as SGHAT and CDR2 as FQNNGV.

As to this clonotype: Just one base apart from a much larger clone, this may be a read error. V and J are TRBV5-1 and TRBJ2-6, with D possibly matching TRBD1 (6 bases). Germline assignment: CDR1 SGHRS and CDR2 YFSETQ. The CDR3 contains 18 residues. CDR3 sequence (DNA): TGCGCCAGCAGCTTGGGATGGACAGTAAGCTCTGGGGCCAACGCCCTGACTTTC. Residues: CASSLGWTVSSGANALTF.

This clonotype showed up many times. V gene TRBV15 combines with J gene TRBJ2-7; 8 bases map to TRBD1. This CDR3 spans 15 amino acids. Germline CDR1 LNHNV, CDR2 YYDKDF (reference sequence). The V gene end was trimmed by 2 bases and the J gene end by 6 bases; junction bases not matched to a gene: 9. The CDR3 sequence is CATSRQQGARREQYF. The CDR3 nucleotides read TGTGCCACCAGCAGACAGCAGGGGGCGAGGCGCGAGCAGTACTTC.

This clonotype was recorded at least ten times. The chain couples TRBV20-1 to TRBJ2-3, with D uncertain. The CDR3 is 14 amino acids. The ends were cut back, 0 bases at V and 0 bases at J, with 7 bases in the middle. CDR1 is DFQATT, CDR2 SNEGSKA, per germline (reference sequence). In DNA form, the CDR3 reads TGCAGTGCTAGAGACTACGCTAGCACAGATACGCAGTATTTT. It encodes CSARDYASTDTQYF.

This clonotype came up a few times. The chain has TRBV7-9 and TRBJ2-1; D gene ambiguous. There are 13 residues in the CDR3. The germline V gene encodes CDR1 SEHNR and CDR2 FQNEAQ (reference sequence). The V end lost 0 bases, the J end lost 8 bases, and 8 bases lay between the germline ends. The CDR3 DNA follows: TGTGCCAGCAGCTTAGCGGCCGACCATGAGCAGTTCTTC. Translating it yields CASSLAADHEQFF. Filled out from reference TRBV7-9 and TRBJ2-1, the complete variable domain reads DTGVSQNPRHKITKRGQNVTFRCDPISEHNRLYWYRQTLGQGPEFLTYFQNEAQLEKSRLLSDRFSAERPKGSFSTLEIQRTEQGDSAMYLCASSLAADHEQFFGPGTRLTVL.

Ten or more counts support this clonotype. This sequence joins TRBV19 and TRBJ1-5; D call uncertain. CDR3 length equals 14 residues. From germline, CDR1 is LNHDA and CDR2 SQIVND (reference sequence). The germline V and J ends were trimmed by 7 bases and 5 bases, with 15 bases remaining between them. DNA of the CDR3: TGTGCCAGTACCTATGACAAACGGGATCAGCCCCAGCATTTT. It encodes CASTYDKRDQPQHF.

This clonotype was found many times. The chain uses TRBV20-1 and TRBJ1-5; D is undetermined. The V end lost 1 base, the J end lost 2 bases, and 12 bases lay between the germline ends. There are 15 residues in the CDR3. Germline CDR1 and CDR2: DFQATT and SNEGSKA (reference sequence). As DNA, the CDR3 is TGCAGTGCTAGAGGTCGGGTTATTGGCAATCAGCCCCAGCATTTT. Translated, it gives CSARGRVIGNQPQHF.

The table lists this clonotype with many counts. V and J are TRBV7-2 and TRBJ1-4; TRBD1 agrees at 9 bases. V shed 6 bases and J 4 bases; nucleotides not matched to a gene: 9. This CDR3 has 16 amino acids. Germline V lookup: CDR1 SGHTA, CDR2 FQGNSA. CDR3 in DNA: TGTGCCAGCAGAAAAATCGGGACAGGGTTTAATGAAAAACTGTTTTTT. Encoded protein: CASRKIGTGFNEKLFF.

This clonotype has at least ten counts. The chain uses TRBV6-5 and TRBJ1-1; 7 nucleotides line up with TRBD1. The CDR3 loop spans 14 amino acids. CDR1 and CDR2 from the germline V gene are MNHEY and SVGAGI. The V segment lost 6 bases and the J segment 3 bases; nucleotides outside the gene matches: 7. DNA of the CDR3: TGTGCCAGCAGACGACAGGGAATAGACACTGAAGCTTTCTTT. It yields the protein CASRRQGIDTEAFF.

This clonotype was counted many times. V and J are TRBV5-1 and TRBJ2-1; D tentatively reads TRBD1 or TRBD2 (5 bases each). The germline V gene has CDR1 SGHRS and CDR2 YFSETQ. The CDR3 runs 15 residues. V was clipped by 0 bases and J by 0 bases, with 7 bases between them. CDR3 sequence: CASSLGGDSYNEQFF. The CDR3 nucleotides are TGCGCCAGCAGCTTGGGAGGGGACTCCTACAATGAGCAGTTCTTC.

This clonotype was counted ten times or more. V gene TRBV7-3 combines with J gene TRBJ2-3; no definite D call. The CDR3 covers 13 residues. V was pared by 4 bases and J by 3 bases, with 8 bases between. Per the germline V gene, CDR1 is SGHTA and CDR2 is FQGTGA. CDR3 coding DNA: TGTGCCAGCAGCTCTCACTTAACAGATACGCAGTATTTT. It encodes CASSSHLTDTQYF.